What follows is one T cell receptor beta chain and its context. This CDR3 contains 17 residues. V lost 5 bases, J lost 6 bases, and 12 bases stayed unmatched. Germline V gene lookup returns CDR1 SEHNR and CDR2 FQNEAQ (reference sequence). The data were taken from a study of T cells in Graves' hyperthyroidism and ophthalmopathy. RNA transcripts were the template for amplifying TCR beta CDR3 regions. Primed by the HTBI set, a first-round RT-PCR was run on the TCR CDR3. TCRdb used MiXCR to reprocess the multiplex PCR reads, holding one entry per CDR3 protein. The sample has around 690,000 distinct CDR3 sequences; 15% to 20% are singletons. The study defined stable Graves' hyperthyroidism as no ophthalmopathy progression within 18 months.

What was sequenced was blood. The chain employs TRBV7-9 and TRBJ2-7; 14 bases are shared with TRBD2. This sequence was found in a man aged 50 to 59 with Graves' hyperthyroidism. CDR3 region: CASSLLRLAGGSGEQYF. In nucleotides, the CDR3 is TGTGCCAGCAGCCTTCTCAGACTAGCGGGAGGGTCGGGCGAGCAGTACTTC.